The present T cell receptor (beta chain) was sequenced within a study of T cell clonality in common variable immunodeficiency. Study outcomes and limitations: Common variable immunodeficiency TCR beta sequences reportedly had fewer deletions and N-nucleotide insertions.

This clone has ten or more counts. The antigen remains unidentified. TCRdb keeps only in-frame clones here, not all; method: immunoSEQ multiplex PCR. The table lists about 66,000 clones, with no singletons. The clonotype comes from a person aged 18 to 70 in good health. Sequenced material: peripheral blood mononuclear cells.

CDR3 bases read: TGCGCCAGCCTACTGGACAGGGGGCGCCCCGGGGAG. The encoded protein is CASLLDRGRPGE. The whole CDR3 reads CASLLDRGRPGELFF. The chain combines TRBV10-2 with TRBJ2-2, with 11 bases aligning to TRBD1. From the germline J gene comes the end of the CDR3, since the read stops 3 residues before it. CDR3 length: 15 residues. V lost 8 bases, J lost 6 bases, and 8 bases stayed unmatched. CDR1 is WSHSY, CDR2 SAAADI, per germline.